Below are 10 T cell receptor beta chains sequenced from a single sample in a study of T cell changes during pregnancy in multiple sclerosis. Generated by immunoSEQ multiplex PCR, the TCRdb table keeps only in-frame clones and is missing some. This sample yields more than 55,000 clones, of which 91% are seen a single time; under 1.5% belongs to the top ten. Specimen: peripheral blood, collected in the second trimester of pregnancy. Receptor source: a female donor with multiple sclerosis, enrolled in a pregnancy study.

The gene calls are TRBV7-8 and TRBJ2-7; possible D gene TRBD2, 7 bases. Germline CDR1 SGHVS, CDR2 FQNEAQ. V was cut by 0 bases and J by 2 bases, with 11 bases left in between. The CDR3 runs 15 residues. The CDR3 nucleotides are TGTGCCAGCAGCTTAGCTCCGGGGGGCACCTACGAGCAGTACTTC. This encodes CASSLAPGGTYEQYF.

This clone has just one count. The chain has TRBV18 and TRBJ2-6; D is ambiguous. The V gene lost 0 bases and the J gene lost 6 bases, with 9 bases spanning the gap. Germline CDR1 and CDR2: KGHSH and LQKENI. The CDR3 has 15 amino acids. The CDR3 DNA is TGTGCCAGCTCACCACCAATGAGTCAGGCCAACGTCCTGACTTTC. As protein: CASSPPMSQANVLTF.

For this clone: This sample also contains other DNA sequences that code for the same CDR3. This chain connects TRBV14 to TRBJ1-1; D call uncertain. Germline-derived CDR1 and CDR2 are SGHDN and FVKESK. CDR3 size: 15 residues. Trimming pared 1 base from V and 5 bases from J, leaving 14 bases between. The CDR3 spells CASSQAGGRGTEAFF. CDR3 DNA: TGTGCCAGCAGCCAAGCCGGCGGCCGCGGTACTGAAGCTTTCTTT.

The chain employs TRBV19 and TRBJ1-5; maybe TRBD1 (6 bases). CDR1 is LNHDA, CDR2 SQIVND, per germline (reference sequence). V lost 9 bases and J 3 bases, leaving 15 bases between the germline ends. CDR3 length: 14 residues. The CDR3 DNA follows: TGTGCCAGCGGGACACCGGGGCACAATCAGCCCCAGCATTTT. Protein: CASGTPGHNQPQHF.

V gene TRBV12-5 combines with J gene TRBJ2-1; 11 bases align to TRBD2. V trimming: 3 bases; J trimming: 6 bases; junction bases outside the gene matches: 10. CDR3 length equals 17 residues. Germline CDR1 reads LGHNT; CDR2 reads FRNRAP. The CDR3 here is CASGLTSGSMDPNEQFF. The CDR3 region has the DNA TGTGCTAGTGGTTTAACTAGCGGGAGTATGGATCCCAATGAGCAGTTCTTC.

This clone came up once. Because it lacks the conserved phenylalanine or tryptophan at the end, this CDR3 is likely a read error. The DNA is omitted, as the CDR3 cannot be located on it reliably, and the CDR3 follows TCRdb's listing. V is TRBV25-1 and J is TRBJ2-7; the table calls TRBD1, which could not be checked here. 11 amino acids form the CDR3, both terminal residues included. Germline CDR1 is MGHDK and CDR2 is SYGVNS. This chain's CDR3 is CASRLLGTGVI.

In its sample, this clone was seen once. The chain carries TRBV19 and TRBJ2-5; no reliable D call. The CDR3 covers 12 residues. Germline loops: CDR1 LNHDA, CDR2 SQIVND (reference sequence). The V end lost 9 bases, the J end lost 1 base, and 9 bases lay between the germline ends. CDR3 coding DNA: TGTGCCAGCTCAGATTTCCAAGAGACCCAGTACTTC. This codes for CASSDFQETQYF.

Only a few counts were recorded for this clone. The CDR3 region has the DNA TGTGCCAGCAGTCACAGTCACAATCAGCCCCAGCATTTT. Translating gives CASSHSHNQPQHF. The genes are TRBV27 and TRBJ1-5; D not resolved. This CDR3 region has 13 residues. Germline CDR1 MNHEY, CDR2 SMNVEV (reference sequence). The ends were cut back, 5 bases at V and 3 bases at J, with 8 bases in the middle.

The rearrangement uses TRBV7-9 and TRBJ1-1; D unresolved. Looked up from germline, CDR1 is SEHNR and CDR2 is FQNEAQ (reference sequence). Deletions cut 5 bases from V and 7 bases from J, with 8 bases between. This CDR3 has 11 amino acids. CDR3 nucleotide sequence: TGTGCCAGCAGCCCCGGGATTGAAGCTTTCTTT. Residues: CASSPGIEAFF. The full variable domain, completed using reference TRBV7-9 and TRBJ1-1, is DTGVSQNPRHKITKRGQNVTFRCDPISEHNRLYWYRQTLGQGPEFLTYFQNEAQLEKSRLLSDRFSAERPKGSFSTLEIQRTEQGDSAMYLCASSPGIEAFFGQGTRLTVV.

The chain carries TRBV6-1 and TRBJ1-2; TRBD1 matches 7 bases. With 6 bases clipped from V and 8 bases from J, the junction kept 12 bases outside the gene matches. The CDR3 has 14 amino acids. CDR1 is MNHNS, CDR2 SASEGT, per germline. The CDR3 coding sequence is TGTGCCAGCAGACGGGCCGAGGGGGCGCGGGGCTACACCTTC. Protein sequence: CASRRAEGARGYTF.